This T cell receptor beta chain was sequenced during a study of blood T cell repertoires in COVID-19. Across the whole study: The United States, Italy and Spain provided the acute and convalescent COVID-19 samples. Sources were T cells, B-cell-depleted T cells, or PBMCs; the material itself was cDNA or gDNA.

The data were produced by immunoSEQ multiplex PCR, yet TCRdb's version contains in-frame clones alone and is incomplete. The sample lists 130,000 to 150,000 clones; more than 75% were seen once. Germline assignment: CDR1 MNHEY and CDR2 SMNVEV (reference sequence). Trimming pared 4 bases from V and 2 bases from J, leaving 15 bases between. The CDR3 covers 15 residues. The origin of this receptor is a woman between 50 and 59 years old with active or convalescent COVID-19. The sequencing input was peripheral blood. This chain connects TRBV27 to TRBJ2-7; D might be TRBD2 (6 bases). CDR3 bases: TGTGCCAGCAGTTCAGCTCCCCAGCGGGCCTACGAGCAGTACTTC. Residues: CASSSAPQRAYEQYF.